Sequencing of this T cell receptor beta chain was carried out in a study of control samples from healthy donors and cancer patients. Measured with immunoSEQ multiplex PCR; TCRdb has only the in-frame clones, and not every one. The data show about 170,000 clones, just over 90% seen once. The source of this sequence is a woman in her sixties in good health. The sequenced sample was blood.

This chain's CDR3 is CASSYSTDYGYTF. The CDR3 DNA sequence: TGTGCCAGCAGTTACTCAACCGACTATGGCTACACCTTC. The chain links TRBV6-5 to TRBJ1-2; D is undetermined. CDR3 length: 13 amino acids. Trimming cost V 0 bases and J 3 bases, with 5 bases left between them. Germline V gene data show CDR1 as MNHEY and CDR2 as SVGAGI.